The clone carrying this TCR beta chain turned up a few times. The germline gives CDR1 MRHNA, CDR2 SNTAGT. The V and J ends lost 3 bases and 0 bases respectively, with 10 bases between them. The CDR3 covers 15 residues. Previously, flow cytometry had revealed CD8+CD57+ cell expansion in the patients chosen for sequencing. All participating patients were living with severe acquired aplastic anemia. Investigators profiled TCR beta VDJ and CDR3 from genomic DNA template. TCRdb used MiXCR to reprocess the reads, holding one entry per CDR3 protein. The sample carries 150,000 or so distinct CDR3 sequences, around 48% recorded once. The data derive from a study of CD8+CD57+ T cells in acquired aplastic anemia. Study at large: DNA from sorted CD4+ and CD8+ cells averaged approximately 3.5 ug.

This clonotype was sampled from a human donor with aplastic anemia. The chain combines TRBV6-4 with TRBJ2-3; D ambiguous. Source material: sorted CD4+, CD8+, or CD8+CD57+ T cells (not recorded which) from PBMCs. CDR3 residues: CASSDDPSSTDTQYF. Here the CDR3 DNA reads TGTGCCAGCAGTGATGATCCTTCTAGCACAGATACGCAGTATTTT.